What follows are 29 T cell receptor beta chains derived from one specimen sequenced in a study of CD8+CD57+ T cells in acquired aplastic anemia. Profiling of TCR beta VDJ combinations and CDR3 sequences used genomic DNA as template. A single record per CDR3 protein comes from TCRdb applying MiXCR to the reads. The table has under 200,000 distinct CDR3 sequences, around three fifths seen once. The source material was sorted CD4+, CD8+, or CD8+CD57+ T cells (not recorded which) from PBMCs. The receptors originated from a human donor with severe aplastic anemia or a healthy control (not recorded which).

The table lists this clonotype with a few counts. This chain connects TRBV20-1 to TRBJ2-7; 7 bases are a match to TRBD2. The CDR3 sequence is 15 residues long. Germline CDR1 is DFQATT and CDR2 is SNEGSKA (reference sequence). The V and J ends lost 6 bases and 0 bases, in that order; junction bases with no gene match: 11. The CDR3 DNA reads TGCAGTGCGAGGAGCGGGACCCTCAGCTCCTACGAGCAGTACTTC. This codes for CSARSGTLSSYEQYF.

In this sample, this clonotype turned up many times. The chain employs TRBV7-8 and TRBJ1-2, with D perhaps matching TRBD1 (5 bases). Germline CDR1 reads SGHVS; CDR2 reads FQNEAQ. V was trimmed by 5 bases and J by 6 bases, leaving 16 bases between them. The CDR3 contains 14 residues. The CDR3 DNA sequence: TGTGCCAGCAGCCTGGGGGGGGTGGGTAATGGCTACACCTTC. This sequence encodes CASSLGGVGNGYTF.

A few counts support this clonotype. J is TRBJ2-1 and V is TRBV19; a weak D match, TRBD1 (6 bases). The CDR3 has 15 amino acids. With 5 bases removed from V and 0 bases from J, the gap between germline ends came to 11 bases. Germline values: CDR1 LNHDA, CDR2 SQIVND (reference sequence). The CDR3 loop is CASSLGAGSYNEQFF. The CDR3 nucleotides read TGTGCCAGTAGTCTGGGGGCTGGCTCCTACAATGAGCAGTTCTTC.

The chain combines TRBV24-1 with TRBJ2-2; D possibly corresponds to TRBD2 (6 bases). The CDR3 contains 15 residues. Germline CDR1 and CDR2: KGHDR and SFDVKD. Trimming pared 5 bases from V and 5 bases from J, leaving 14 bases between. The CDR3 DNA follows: TGTGCCACCAGTGGCGGGATGGGCGTAACCGGGGAGCTGTTTTTT. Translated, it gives CATSGGMGVTGELFF.

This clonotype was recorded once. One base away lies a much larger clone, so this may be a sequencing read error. CDR3 loop: CASRSSTTVSTDTQYF. The DNA for the CDR3 is TGTGCCAGCAGATCCAGCACGACCGTAAGCACAGATACGCAGTATTTT. The chain joins TRBV7-2 to TRBJ2-3, with D unresolved. This CDR3 comprises 16 residues. V was clipped by 6 bases and J by 0 bases, with 16 bases between them. Germline CDR1 and CDR2: SGHTA and FQGNSA.

The CDR3: CASSHPGQINEKLFF. The CDR3 bases are TGTGCCAGCAGCCATCCGGGACAGATTAATGAAAAACTGTTTTTT. The chain employs TRBV7-9 and TRBJ1-4; TRBD1 aligns across 7 bases. The CDR3 sequence is 15 residues long. The germline V gene has CDR1 SEHNR and CDR2 FQNEAQ (reference sequence). With 5 bases clipped from V and 4 bases from J, the junction kept 7 bases outside the gene matches.

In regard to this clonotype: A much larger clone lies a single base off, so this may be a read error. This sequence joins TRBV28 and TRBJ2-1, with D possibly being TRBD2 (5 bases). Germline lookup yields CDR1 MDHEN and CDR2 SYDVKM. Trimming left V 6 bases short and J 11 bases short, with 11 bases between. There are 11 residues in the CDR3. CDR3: CASSPGDKQFF. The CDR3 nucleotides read TGTGCCAGCAGCCCCGGGGATAAGCAGTTCTTC.

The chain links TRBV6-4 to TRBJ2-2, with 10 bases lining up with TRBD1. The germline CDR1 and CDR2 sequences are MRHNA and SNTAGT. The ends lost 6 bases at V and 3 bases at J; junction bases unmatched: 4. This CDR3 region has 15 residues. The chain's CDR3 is CASRSGQGDTGELFF. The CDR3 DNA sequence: TGTGCCAGCAGATCTGGACAGGGGGACACCGGGGAGCTGTTTTTT.

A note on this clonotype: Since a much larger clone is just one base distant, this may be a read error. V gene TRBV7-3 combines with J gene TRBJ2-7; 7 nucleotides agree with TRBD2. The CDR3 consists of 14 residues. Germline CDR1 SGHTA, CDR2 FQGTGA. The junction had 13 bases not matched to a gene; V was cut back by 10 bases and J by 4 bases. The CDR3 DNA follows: TGTGCCAACATCACGGTCAAGCGGGGTTACGAGCAGTACTTC. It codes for CANITVKRGYEQYF.

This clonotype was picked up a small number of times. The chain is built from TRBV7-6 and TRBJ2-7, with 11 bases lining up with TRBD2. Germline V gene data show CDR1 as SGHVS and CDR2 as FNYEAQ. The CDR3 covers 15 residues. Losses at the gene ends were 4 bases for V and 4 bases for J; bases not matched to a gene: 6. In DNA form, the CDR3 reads TGTGCCAGCAGCTCCACTAGCGGGAGTCGGTACGAGCAGTACTTC. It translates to CASSSTSGSRYEQYF.

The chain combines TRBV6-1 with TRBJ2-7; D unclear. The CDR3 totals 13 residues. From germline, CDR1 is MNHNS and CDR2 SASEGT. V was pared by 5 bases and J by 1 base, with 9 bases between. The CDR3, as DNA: TGTGCCAGCAGTTATGTCGGTTCCTACGAGCAGTACTTC. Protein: CASSYVGSYEQYF.

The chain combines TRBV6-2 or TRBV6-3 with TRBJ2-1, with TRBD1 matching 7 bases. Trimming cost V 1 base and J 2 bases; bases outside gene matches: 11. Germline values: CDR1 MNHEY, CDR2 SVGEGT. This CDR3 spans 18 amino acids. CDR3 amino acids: CASSYLRPNRGPYNEQFF. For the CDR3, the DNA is TGTGCCAGCAGTTACTTGAGGCCGAACAGGGGTCCCTACAATGAGCAGTTCTTC.

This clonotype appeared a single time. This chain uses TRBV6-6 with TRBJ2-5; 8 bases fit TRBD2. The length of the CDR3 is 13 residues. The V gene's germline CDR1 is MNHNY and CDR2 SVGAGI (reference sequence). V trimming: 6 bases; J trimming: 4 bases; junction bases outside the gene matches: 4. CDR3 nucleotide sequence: TGTGCCAGCAGCGCGGGAGGACGAGAGACCCAGTACTTC. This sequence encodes CASSAGGRETQYF.

CDR3 coding DNA: TGTGCCAGCAGTGTATCCCTGGGACAGGCCCACTACGAGCAGTACTTC. It translates to CASSVSLGQAHYEQYF. The V and J genes are TRBV25-1 and TRBJ2-7; 8 positions agree with TRBD1. Trimming removed 4 bases from V and 3 bases from J; junction bases left unmatched: 11. Germline V gene sequence: CDR1 MGHDK, CDR2 SYGVNS. The CDR3 covers 16 residues.

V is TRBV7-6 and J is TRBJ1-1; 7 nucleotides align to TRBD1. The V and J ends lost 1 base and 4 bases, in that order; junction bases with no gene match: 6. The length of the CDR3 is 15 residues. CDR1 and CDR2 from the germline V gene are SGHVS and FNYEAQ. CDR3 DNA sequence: TGTGCCAGCAGCTTAGGCCAACAGGGGAGCACTGAAGCTTTCTTT. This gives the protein CASSLGQQGSTEAFF.

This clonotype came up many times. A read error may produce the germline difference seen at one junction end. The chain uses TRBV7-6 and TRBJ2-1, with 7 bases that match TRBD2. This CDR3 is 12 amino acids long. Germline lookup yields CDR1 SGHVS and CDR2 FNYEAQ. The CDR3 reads CASSLAETEQFF. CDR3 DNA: TGTGCCAGCAGCCTAGCGGAAACTGAGCAGTTCTTC. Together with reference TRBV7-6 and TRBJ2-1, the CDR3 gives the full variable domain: GAGVSQSPRYKVTKRGQDVALRCDPISGHVSLYWYRQALGQGPEFLTYFNYEAQQDKSGLPNDRFSAERPEGSISTLTIQRTEQRDSAMYRCASSLAETEQFFGPGTRLTVL.

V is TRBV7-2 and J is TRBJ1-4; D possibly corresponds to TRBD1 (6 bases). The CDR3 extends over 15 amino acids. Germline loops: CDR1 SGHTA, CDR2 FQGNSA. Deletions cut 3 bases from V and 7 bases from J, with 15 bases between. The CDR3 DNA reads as TGTGCCAGCAGCTTTCCACAGGGCGGGAGTGAAAAACTGTTTTTT. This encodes CASSFPQGGSEKLFF.

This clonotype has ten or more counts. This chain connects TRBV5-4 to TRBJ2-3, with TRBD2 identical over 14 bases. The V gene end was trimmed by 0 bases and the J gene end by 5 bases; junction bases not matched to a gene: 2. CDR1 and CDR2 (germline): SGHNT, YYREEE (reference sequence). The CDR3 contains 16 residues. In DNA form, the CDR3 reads TGTGCCAGCAGCTTGGGACTAGCGGGGGGGGAAGATACGCAGTATTTT. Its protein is CASSLGLAGGEDTQYF.

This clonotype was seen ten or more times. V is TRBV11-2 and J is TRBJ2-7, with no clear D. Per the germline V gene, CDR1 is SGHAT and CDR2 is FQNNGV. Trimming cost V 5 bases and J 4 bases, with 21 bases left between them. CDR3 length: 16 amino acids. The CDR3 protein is CASSPVLQAGRYEQYF. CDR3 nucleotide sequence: TGTGCCAGCAGCCCGGTACTTCAAGCCGGGCGGTACGAGCAGTACTTC.

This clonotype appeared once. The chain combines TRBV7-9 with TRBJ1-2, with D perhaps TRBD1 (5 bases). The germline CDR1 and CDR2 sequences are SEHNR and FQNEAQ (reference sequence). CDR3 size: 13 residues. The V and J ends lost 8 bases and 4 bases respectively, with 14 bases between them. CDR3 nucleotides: TGTGCCAGCCGTTACGGGGACGTCTATGGCTACACCTTC. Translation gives CASRYGDVYGYTF.

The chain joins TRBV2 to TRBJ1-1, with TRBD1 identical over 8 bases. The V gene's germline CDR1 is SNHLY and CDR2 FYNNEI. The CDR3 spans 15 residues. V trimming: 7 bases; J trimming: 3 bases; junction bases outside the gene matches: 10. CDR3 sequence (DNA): TGTGCCAGCACTGGACAGGGTCGAGGACACACTGAAGCTTTCTTT. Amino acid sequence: CASTGQGRGHTEAFF.

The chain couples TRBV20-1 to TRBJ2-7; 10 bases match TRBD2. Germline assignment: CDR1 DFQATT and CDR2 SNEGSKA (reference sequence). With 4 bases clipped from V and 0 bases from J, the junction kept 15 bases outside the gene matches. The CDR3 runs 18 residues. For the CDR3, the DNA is TGCAGTGCTACCTGGTTTAGCGGGAGGCCCAGAAGCTCCTACGAGCAGTACTTC. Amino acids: CSATWFSGRPRSSYEQYF.

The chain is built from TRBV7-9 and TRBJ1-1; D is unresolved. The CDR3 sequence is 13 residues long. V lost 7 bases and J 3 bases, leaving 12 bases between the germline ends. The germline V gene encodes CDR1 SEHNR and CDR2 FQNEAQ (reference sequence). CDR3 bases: TGTGCCAGCACCATCGGGGTTTACACTGAAGCTTTCTTT. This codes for CASTIGVYTEAFF.

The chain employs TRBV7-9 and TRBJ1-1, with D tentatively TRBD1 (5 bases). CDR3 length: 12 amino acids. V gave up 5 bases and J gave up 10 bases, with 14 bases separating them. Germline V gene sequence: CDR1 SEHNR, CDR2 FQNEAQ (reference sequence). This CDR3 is CASSRREGTAFF. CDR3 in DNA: TGTGCCAGCAGCCGTCGGGAAGGGACAGCTTTCTTT.

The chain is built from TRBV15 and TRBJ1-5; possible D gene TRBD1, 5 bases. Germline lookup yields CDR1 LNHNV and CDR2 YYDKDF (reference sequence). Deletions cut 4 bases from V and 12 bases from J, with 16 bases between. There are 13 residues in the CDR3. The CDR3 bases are TGTGCCACCAGCAAAGATTGGGGAGGGGTCCAGCATTTT. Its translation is CATSKDWGGVQHF.

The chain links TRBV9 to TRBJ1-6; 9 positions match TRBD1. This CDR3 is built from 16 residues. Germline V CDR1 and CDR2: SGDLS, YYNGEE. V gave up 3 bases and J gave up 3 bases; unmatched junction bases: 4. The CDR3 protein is CASSATGGNYNSPLHF. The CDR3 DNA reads TGTGCCAGCAGCGCCACAGGGGGCAACTATAATTCACCCCTCCACTTT.

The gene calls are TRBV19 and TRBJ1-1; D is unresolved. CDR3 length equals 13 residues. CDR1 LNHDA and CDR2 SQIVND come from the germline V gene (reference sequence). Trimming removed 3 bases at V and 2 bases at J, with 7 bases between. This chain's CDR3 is CASSMGYNTEAFF. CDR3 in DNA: TGTGCCAGTAGTATGGGGTACAACACTGAAGCTTTCTTT.

This CDR3 is CSADRVQETQYF. The CDR3 nucleotides are TGCAGCGCCGACAGGGTCCAAGAGACCCAGTACTTC. The J gene is TRBJ2-5, the V gene TRBV20-1; the match to TRBD1 covers 7 bases. The CDR3 has 12 residues. CDR1 DFQATT and CDR2 SNEGSKA come from the germline V gene (reference sequence).

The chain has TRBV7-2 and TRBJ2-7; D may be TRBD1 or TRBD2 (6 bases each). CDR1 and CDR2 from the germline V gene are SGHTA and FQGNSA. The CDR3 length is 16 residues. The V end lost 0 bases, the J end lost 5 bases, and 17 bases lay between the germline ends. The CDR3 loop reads CASSLAGRRGDNEQYF. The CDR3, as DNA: TGTGCCAGCAGCTTAGCGGGGCGGAGGGGGGACAACGAGCAGTACTTC. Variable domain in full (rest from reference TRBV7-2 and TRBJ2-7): GAGVSQSPSNKVTEKGKDVELRCDPISGHTALYWYRQSLGQGLEFLIYFQGNSAPDKSGLPSDRFSAERTGGSVSTLTIQRTQQEDSAVYLCASSLAGRRGDNEQYFGPGTRLTVT.